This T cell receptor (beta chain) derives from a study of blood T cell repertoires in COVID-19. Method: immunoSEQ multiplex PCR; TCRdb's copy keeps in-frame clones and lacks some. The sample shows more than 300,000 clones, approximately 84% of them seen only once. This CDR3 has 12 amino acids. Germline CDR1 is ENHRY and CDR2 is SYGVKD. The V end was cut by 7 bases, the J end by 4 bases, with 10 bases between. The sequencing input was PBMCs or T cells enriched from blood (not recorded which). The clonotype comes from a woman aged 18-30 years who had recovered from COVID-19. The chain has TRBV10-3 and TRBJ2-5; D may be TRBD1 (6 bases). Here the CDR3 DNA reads TGTGCCATCAAGGGGGATGGAGAGACCCAGTACTTC. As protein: CAIKGDGETQYF.